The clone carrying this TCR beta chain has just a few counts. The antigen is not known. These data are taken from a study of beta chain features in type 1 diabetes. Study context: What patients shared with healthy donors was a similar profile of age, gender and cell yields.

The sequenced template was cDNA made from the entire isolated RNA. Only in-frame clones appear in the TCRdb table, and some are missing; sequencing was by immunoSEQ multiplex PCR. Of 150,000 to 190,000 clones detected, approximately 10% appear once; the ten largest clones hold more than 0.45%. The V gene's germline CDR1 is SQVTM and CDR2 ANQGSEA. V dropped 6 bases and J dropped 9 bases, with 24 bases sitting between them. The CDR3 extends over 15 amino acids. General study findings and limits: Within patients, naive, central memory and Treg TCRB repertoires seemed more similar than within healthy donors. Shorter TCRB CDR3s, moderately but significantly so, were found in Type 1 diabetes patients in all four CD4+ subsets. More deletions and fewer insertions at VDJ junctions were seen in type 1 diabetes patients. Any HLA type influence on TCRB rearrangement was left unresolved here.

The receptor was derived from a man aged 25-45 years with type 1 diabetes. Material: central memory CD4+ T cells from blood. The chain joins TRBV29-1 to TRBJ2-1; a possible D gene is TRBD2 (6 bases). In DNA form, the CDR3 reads TGCAGCGTGGCGAGGGGAGCGGGCGGTGGGAGTGAGCAGTTCTTC. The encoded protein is CSVARGAGGGSEQFF.